The rows below give T cell receptor beta chains drawn from one sample of a study of cytomegalovirus exposure and HLA in healthy donors. Libraries were prepared by immunoSEQ multiplex PCR; TCRdb keeps only in-frame clonotypes and omits some of them. The sample includes 150,000 to 200,000 clones, roughly 84% of them seen just once. Sequenced input: PBMCs. Source of these receptors: a young man in good health and CMV-seropositive. The CDR3 runs from the conserved cysteine through the conserved F or W. The order of the fields is D gene, J gene, V gene, clone size, CDR3 protein, CDR3 DNA. A D gene is named only where the DNA matches it firmly. Clone size is shown for a subset of rows, as once, few, many or a class of expanded clone.

d_gene: TRBD2; j_gene: TRBJ2-7; v_gene: TRBV27; abundance: .; CDR3aa: CASSFLTSGIYEQYF; CDR3nt: TGTGCCAGCAGTTTCCTGACTAGCGGGATCTACGAGCAGTACTTC
d_gene: TRBD1; j_gene: TRBJ2-7; v_gene: TRBV5-1; abundance: .; CDR3aa: CASTTGDSSYEQYF; CDR3nt: TGCGCCAGCACAACAGGGGACAGCTCCTACGAGCAGTACTTC
d_gene: .; j_gene: TRBJ2-1; v_gene: TRBV4-2; abundance: once; CDR3aa: CASSQVDEQFF; CDR3nt: TGTGCCAGCAGCCAAGTCGATGAGCAGTTCTTC
d_gene: .; j_gene: TRBJ1-3; v_gene: TRBV7-6; abundance: once; CDR3aa: CASSPAPGKLGNTIYF; CDR3nt: TGTGCCAGCAGCCCCGCCCCGGGGAAACTCGGAAACACCATATATTTT
d_gene: TRBD2; j_gene: TRBJ2-1; v_gene: TRBV30; abundance: .; CDR3aa: CAWSVTSGGGRQFF; CDR3nt: TGTGCCTGGAGTGTAACTAGCGGGGGGGGTCGGCAGTTCTTC
d_gene: TRBD2; j_gene: TRBJ2-5; v_gene: TRBV5-1; abundance: few; CDR3aa: CASSLGAGSETQYF; CDR3nt: TGCGCCAGCAGCTTGGGAGCGGGAAGCGAGACCCAGTACTTC
d_gene: TRBD1; j_gene: TRBJ2-5; v_gene: TRBV10-1; abundance: .; CDR3aa: CASSEPGQGADETQYF; CDR3nt: TGCGCCAGCAGTGAACCGGGACAGGGGGCTGATGAGACCCAGTACTTC
d_gene: TRBD1; j_gene: TRBJ2-1; v_gene: TRBV5-1; abundance: .; CDR3aa: CASSLTGGYNEQFF; CDR3nt: TGCGCCAGCAGCTTGACAGGGGGATACAATGAGCAGTTCTTC
d_gene: .; j_gene: TRBJ2-1; v_gene: TRBV28; abundance: .; CDR3aa: CASSPTVNEQFF; CDR3nt: TGTGCCAGCAGTCCGACAGTCAATGAGCAGTTCTTC
d_gene: TRBD1; j_gene: TRBJ2-7; v_gene: TRBV7-3; abundance: .; CDR3aa: CASSLQGVYEQYF; CDR3nt: TGTGCCAGCAGCTTACAGGGGGTCTACGAGCAGTACTTC
d_gene: .; j_gene: TRBJ1-5; v_gene: TRBV4-1; abundance: once; CDR3aa: CASSQGSEYQPQHF; CDR3nt: TGCGCCAGCAGCCAAGGATCGGAGTATCAGCCCCAGCATTTT
d_gene: .; j_gene: TRBJ2-7; v_gene: TRBV11-3; abundance: .; CDR3aa: CASSLGGSEGYEQYF; CDR3nt: TGTGCCAGCAGCTTAGGGGGTAGTGAGGGCTACGAGCAGTACTTC
d_gene: TRBD1; j_gene: TRBJ2-5; v_gene: TRBV5-4; abundance: .; CDR3aa: CASSLVSGGVETQYF; CDR3nt: TGTGCCAGCAGCTTGGTTTCAGGGGGCGTCGAGACCCAGTACTTC
d_gene: TRBD2; j_gene: TRBJ2-3; v_gene: TRBV19; abundance: .; CDR3aa: CASSRSTSGRADTQYF; CDR3nt: TGTGCCAGTAGTAGATCGACTAGCGGGAGGGCAGATACGCAGTATTTT
d_gene: .; j_gene: TRBJ2-3; v_gene: TRBV19; abundance: .; CDR3aa: CASSIIQGTDTQYF; CDR3nt: TGTGCCAGTAGTATAATCCAGGGGACAGATACGCAGTATTTT
d_gene: .; j_gene: TRBJ2-5; v_gene: TRBV4-2; abundance: .; CDR3aa: CASSLGTAPHQETQYF; CDR3nt: TGTGCCAGCAGCCTTGGGACTGCACCACACCAAGAGACCCAGTACTTC